Listed below are T cell receptor beta chains from one sample, sequenced in a study of T cell repertoires in cytomegalovirus infection. The antigens of these receptors remain unknown. MiXCR was run by TCRdb on the reads, yielding one entry per CDR3 protein. The data hold approximately 270,000 distinct CDR3 sequences, with 20% to 25% observed a single time. Sample: cultured PBMCs, taken from culture after CMV antigen stimulation. These receptor sequences come from a human donor in good health (CMV status not recorded). Some clones in this sample may be carry-over from other donors' samples. Both conserved end residues are part of each CDR3. A D gene is named only where the DNA matches it firmly. Not every row has a clone size; where given, it reads once, few, many or a size class.

- | few | TRBJ1-2 | TRBV7-2 | TGTGCCAGCAGCTTAGCGGGGGGGGATGGCTACACCTTC | CASSLAGGDGYTF
TRBD2 | - | TRBJ2-1 | TRBV7-2 | TGTGCCAGCAGCTTAGCGGCTAGCGGGTCTCCCACACGTCAGTTCTTC | CASSLAASGSPTRQFF
- | - | TRBJ2-5 | TRBV7-9 | TGTGCCAGCAGCCAAGCAAGGGACCAAGAGACCCAGTACTTC | CASSQARDQETQYF
TRBD1 | - | TRBJ2-1 | TRBV19 | TGTGCCAGTAGTTATGGGACAGGGCATGGCAATGAGCAGTTCTTC | CASSYGTGHGNEQFF
- | - | TRBJ1-1 | TRBV6-4 | TGTGCCAGCAAAAGGACGGTGAACACTGAAGCTTTCTTT | CASKRTVNTEAFF
TRBD1 | - | TRBJ2-1 | TRBV14 | TGTGCCAGCAGCCACGCCCCCCGACAGGGGGGCTACTACAATGAGCAGTTCTTC | CASSHAPRQGGYYNEQFF
- | few | TRBJ1-3 | TRBV30 | TGTGCCTGGAGTGTGTCCTCTGGAAACACCATATATTTT | CAWSVSSGNTIYF
- | - | TRBJ1-2 | TRBV6-1 | TGTGCCAGCAGTGGGGACTTTCCGTTGAGCTACACCTTC | CASSGDFPLSYTF
- | many | TRBJ2-3 | TRBV7-2 | TGTGCCAGCAGCTTAGCGGGAGGCCCCACAGATACGCAGTATTTT | CASSLAGGPTDTQYF
- | - | TRBJ2-7 | TRBV28 | TGTGCCAGCAGACCACAGGGGAGGACCCTAATGGGGGAGCAGTACTTC | CASRPQGRTLMGEQYF
- | - | TRBJ2-2 | TRBV5-1 | TGCGCCAGCAGCCAGGACAGATCCGCGAACACCGGGGAGCTGTTTTTT | CASSQDRSANTGELFF